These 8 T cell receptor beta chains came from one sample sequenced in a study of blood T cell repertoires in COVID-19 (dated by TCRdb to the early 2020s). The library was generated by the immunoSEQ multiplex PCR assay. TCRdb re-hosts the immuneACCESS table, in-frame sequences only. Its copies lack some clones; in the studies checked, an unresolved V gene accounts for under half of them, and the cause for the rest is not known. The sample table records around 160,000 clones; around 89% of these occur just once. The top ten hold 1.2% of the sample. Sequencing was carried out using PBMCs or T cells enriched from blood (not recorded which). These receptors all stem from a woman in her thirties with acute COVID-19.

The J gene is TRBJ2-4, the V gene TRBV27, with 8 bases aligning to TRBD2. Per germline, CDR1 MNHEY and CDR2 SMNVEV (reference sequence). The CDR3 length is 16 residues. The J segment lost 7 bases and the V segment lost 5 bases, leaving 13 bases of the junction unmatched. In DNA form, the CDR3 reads TGTGCCAGCAGTCCCCGGGGGGGAGGGGAGGGTAACATTCAGTACTTC. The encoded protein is CASSPRGGGEGNIQYF.

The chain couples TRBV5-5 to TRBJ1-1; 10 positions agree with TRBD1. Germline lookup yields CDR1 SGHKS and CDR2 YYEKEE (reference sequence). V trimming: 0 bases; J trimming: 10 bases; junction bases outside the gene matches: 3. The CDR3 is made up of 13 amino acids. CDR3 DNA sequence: TGTGCCAGCAGCTTGGGGACAGGGGGTCGAGCTTTCTTT. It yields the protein CASSLGTGGRAFF.

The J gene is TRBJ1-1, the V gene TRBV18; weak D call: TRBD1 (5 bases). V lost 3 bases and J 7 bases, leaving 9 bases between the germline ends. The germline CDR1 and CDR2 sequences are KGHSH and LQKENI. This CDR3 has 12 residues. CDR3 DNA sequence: TGTGCCAGCTCACCGGAGACAGATGAAGCTTTCTTT. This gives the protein CASSPETDEAFF.

The CDR3 is CASSLSASGRTDTQYF. The DNA for the CDR3 is TGTGCCAGCAGCTTAAGTGCTAGCGGGAGGACAGATACGCAGTATTTT. The chain uses TRBV7-3 and TRBJ2-3; 11 nucleotides line up with TRBD2. The CDR3 runs 16 residues. V lost 1 base, J lost 3 bases, and 3 bases stayed unmatched. Germline CDR1 SGHTA, CDR2 FQGTGA.

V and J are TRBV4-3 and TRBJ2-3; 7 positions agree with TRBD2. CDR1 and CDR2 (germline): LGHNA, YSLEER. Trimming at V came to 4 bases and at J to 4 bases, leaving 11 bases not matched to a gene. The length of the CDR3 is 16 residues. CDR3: CASSPYSGGGADTQYF. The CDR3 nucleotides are TGCGCCAGCAGCCCCTATAGCGGCGGGGGAGCAGATACGCAGTATTTT.

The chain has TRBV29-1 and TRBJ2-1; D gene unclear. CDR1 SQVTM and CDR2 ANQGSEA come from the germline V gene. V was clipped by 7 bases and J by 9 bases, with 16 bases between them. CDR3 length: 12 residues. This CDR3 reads CSARNQQSEQFF. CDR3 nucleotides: TGCAGCGCTCGGAACCAACAGTCTGAGCAGTTCTTC.

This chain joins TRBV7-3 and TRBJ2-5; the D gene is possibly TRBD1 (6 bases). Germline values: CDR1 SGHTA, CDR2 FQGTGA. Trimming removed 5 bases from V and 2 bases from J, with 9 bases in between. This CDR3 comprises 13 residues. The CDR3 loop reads CASSPTGQETQYF. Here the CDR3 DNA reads TGTGCCAGCAGCCCCACAGGGCAAGAGACCCAGTACTTC.

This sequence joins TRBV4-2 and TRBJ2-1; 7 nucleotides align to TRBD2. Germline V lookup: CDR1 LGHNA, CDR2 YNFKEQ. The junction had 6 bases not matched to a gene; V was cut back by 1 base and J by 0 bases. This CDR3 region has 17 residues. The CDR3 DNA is TGTGCCAGCAGCCAAGTCGGGCGGGGGAGCTCCTACAATGAGCAGTTCTTC. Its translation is CASSQVGRGSSYNEQFF.